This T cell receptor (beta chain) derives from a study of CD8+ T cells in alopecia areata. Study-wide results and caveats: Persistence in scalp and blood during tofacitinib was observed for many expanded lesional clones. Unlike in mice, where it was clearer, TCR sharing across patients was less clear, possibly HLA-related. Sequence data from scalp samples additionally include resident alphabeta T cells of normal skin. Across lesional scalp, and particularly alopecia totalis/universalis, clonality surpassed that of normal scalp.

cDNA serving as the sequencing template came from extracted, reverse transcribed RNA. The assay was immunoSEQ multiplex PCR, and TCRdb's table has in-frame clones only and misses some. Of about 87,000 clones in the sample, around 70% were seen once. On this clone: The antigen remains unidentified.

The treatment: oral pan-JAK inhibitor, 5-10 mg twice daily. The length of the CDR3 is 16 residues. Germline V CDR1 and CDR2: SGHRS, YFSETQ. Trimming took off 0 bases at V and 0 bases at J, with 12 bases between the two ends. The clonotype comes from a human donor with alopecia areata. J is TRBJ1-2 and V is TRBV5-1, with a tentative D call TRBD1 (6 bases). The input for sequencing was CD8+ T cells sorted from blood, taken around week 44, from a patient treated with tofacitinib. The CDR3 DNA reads TGCGCCAGCAGCTTGGACGGGACATACGCTAACTATGGCTACACCTTC. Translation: CASSLDGTYANYGYTF.